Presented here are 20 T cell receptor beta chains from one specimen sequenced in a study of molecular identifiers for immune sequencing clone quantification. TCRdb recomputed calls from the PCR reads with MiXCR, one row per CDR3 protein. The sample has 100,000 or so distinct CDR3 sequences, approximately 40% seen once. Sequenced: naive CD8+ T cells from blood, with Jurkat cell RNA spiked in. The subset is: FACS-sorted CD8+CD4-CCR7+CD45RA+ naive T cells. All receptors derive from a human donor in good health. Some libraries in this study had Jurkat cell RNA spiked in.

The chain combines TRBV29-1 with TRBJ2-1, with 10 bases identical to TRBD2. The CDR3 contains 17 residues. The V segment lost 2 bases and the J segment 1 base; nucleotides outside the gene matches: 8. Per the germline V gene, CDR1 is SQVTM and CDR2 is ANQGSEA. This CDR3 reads CSVELAGGPSSYNEQFF. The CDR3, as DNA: TGCAGCGTTGAATTAGCGGGAGGCCCCTCGTCCTACAATGAGCAGTTCTTC.

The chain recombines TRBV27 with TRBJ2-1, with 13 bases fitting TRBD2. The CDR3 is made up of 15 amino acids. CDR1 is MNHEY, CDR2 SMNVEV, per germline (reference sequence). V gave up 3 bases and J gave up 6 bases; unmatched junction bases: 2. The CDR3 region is CASSLGTSGVNEQFF. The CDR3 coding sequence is TGTGCCAGCAGTTTGGGGACTAGCGGGGTCAATGAGCAGTTCTTC.

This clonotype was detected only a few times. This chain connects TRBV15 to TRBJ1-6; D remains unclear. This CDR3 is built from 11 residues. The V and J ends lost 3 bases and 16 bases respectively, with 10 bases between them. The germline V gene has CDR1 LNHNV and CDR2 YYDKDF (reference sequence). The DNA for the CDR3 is TGTGCCACCAGCAGCGGACGGAGACTCCACTTT. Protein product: CATSSGRRLHF. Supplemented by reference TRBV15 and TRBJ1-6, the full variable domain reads DAMVIQNPRYQVTQFGKPVTLSCSQTLNHNVMYWYQQKSSQAPKLLFHYYDKDFNNEADTPDNFQSRRPNTSFCFLDIRSPGLGDTAMYLCATSSGRRLHFGNGTRLTVT.

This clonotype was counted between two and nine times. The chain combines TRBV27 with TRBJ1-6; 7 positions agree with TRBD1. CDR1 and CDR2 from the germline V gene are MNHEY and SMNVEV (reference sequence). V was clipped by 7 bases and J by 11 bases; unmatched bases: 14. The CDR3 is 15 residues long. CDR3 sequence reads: CASTPRQGSPAPLHF. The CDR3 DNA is TGTGCCAGCACCCCCCGACAGGGATCACCGGCACCCCTCCACTTT.

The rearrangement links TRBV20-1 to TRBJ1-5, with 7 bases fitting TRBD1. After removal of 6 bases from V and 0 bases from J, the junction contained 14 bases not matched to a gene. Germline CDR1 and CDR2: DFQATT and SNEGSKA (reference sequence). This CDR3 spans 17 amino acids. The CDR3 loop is CSATDRALLYSNQPQHF. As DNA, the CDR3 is TGCAGTGCCACCGACAGGGCTCTCCTGTATAGCAATCAGCCCCAGCATTTT.

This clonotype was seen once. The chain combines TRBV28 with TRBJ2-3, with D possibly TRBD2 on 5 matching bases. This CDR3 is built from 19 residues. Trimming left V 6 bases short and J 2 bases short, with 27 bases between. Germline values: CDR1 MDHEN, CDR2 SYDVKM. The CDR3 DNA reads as TGTGCCAGCAGCTTTCCGGGTTCCGAGTCCCCGGGATACACAGATACGCAGTATTTT. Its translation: CASSFPGSESPGYTDTQYF.

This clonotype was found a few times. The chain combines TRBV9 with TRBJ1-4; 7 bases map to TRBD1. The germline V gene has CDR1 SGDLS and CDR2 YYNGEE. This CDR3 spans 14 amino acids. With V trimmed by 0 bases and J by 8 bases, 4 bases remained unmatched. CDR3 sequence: CASSVETGREKLFF. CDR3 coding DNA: TGTGCCAGCAGCGTAGAGACAGGGAGGGAAAAACTGTTTTTT.

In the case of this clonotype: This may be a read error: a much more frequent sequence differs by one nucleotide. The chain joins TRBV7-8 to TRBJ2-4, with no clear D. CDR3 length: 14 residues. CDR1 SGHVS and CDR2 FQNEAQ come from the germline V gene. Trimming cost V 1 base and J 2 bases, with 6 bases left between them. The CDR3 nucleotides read TGTGCCAGCAGCTTAGTACTGCCCAAAAACATTCAGTACTTC. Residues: CASSLVLPKNIQYF.

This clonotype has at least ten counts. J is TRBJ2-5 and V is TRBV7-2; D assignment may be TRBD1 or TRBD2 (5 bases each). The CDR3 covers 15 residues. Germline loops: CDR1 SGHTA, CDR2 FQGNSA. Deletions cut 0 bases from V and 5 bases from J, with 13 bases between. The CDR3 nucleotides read TGTGCCAGCAGCTTAGCTCTCAGGGAGAGGGAGACCCAGTACTTC. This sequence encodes CASSLALRERETQYF.

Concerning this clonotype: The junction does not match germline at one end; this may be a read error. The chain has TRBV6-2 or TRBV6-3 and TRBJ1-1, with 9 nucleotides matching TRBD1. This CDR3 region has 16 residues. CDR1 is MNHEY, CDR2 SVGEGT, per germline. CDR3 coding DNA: TGTGCCGGCAGGGGGACAGGGTTCTCGCCAGGCACTGATGCTTTCTTT. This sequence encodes CAGRGTGFSPGTDAFF.

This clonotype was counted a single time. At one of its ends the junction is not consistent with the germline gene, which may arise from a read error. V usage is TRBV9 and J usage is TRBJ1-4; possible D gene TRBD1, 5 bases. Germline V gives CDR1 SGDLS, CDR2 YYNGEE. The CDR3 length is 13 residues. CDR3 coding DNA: TGTTCCAGCAGCGGCGGTCGAGGGGAAAAACTGTATTTT. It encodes CSSSGGRGEKLYF.

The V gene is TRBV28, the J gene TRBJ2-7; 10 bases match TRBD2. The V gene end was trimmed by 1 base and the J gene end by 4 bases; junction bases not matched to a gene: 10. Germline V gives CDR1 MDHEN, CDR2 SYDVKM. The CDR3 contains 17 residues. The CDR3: CASSLLGLAGEGYEQYF. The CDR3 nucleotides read TGTGCCAGCAGTTTATTAGGTCTAGCGGGAGAGGGTTACGAGCAGTACTTC.

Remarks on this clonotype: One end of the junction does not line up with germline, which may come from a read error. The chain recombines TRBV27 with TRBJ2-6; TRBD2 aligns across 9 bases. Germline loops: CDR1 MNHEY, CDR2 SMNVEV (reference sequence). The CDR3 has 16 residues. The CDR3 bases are TGTGCCAGCAGATTTAGCGGGAGTGTTGGGGCCAACGTCCTGCCTTTC. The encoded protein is CASRFSGSVGANVLPF.

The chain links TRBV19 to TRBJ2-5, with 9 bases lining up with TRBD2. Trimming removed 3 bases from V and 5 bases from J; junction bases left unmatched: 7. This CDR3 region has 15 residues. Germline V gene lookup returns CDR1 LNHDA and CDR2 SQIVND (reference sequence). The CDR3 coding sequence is TGTGCCAGTAGTATTTGGCGGGAGGGCCGTGAGACCCAGTACTTC. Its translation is CASSIWREGRETQYF.

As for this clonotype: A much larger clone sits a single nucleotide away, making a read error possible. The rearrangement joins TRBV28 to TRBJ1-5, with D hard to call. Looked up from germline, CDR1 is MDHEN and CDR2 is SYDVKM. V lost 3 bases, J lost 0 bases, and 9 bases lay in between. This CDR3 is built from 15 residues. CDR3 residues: CASSFVRPSNQPQHF. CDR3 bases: TGTGCCAGCAGTTTCGTCAGGCCTAGCAATCAGCCCCAGCATTTT.

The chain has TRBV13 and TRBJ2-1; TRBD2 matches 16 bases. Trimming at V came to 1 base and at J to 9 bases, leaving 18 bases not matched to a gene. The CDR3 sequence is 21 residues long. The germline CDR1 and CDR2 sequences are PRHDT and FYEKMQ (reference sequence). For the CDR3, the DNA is TGTGCCAGCAGCTTAGCGGGACTAGCGGGAGGGCCCGCCCACCTGAACGTTGAGCAGTTCTTC. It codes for CASSLAGLAGGPAHLNVEQFF.

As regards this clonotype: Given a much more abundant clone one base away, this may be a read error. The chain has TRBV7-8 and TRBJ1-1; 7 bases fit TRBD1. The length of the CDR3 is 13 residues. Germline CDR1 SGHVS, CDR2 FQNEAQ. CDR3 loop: CASSADRPLEAIF. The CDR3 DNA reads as TGTGCCAGCAGCGCGGACAGGCCGCTTGAAGCTATCTTT.

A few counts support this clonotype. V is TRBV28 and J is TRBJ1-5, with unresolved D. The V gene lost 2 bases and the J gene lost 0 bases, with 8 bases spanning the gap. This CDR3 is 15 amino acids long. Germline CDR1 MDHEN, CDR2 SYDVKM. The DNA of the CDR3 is TGTGCCAGCAGTTTAGCAACTTATAGCAATCAGCCCCAGCATTTT. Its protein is CASSLATYSNQPQHF.

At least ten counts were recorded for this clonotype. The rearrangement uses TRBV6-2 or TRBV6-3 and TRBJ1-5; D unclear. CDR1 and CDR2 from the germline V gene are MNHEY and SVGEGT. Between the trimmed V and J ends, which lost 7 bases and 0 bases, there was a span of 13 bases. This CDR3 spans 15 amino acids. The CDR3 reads CASTDWMYSNQPQHF. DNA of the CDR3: TGTGCCAGCACCGACTGGATGTATAGCAATCAGCCCCAGCATTTT.

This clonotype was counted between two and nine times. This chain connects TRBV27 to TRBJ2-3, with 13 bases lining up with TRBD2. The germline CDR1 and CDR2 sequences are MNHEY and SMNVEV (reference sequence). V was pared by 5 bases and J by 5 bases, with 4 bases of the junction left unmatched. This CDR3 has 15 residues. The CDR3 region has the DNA TGTGCCAGCAGTGGACTAGCGGGAGCGGGAGATACGCAGTATTTT. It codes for CASSGLAGAGDTQYF.